This TCR beta chain originates from a study of shared clonotypes between healthy human individuals. Study results and limitations: Sampling included only blood; tissue repertoires likely differ.

CD45RO-negative, CCR7-selected cells formed the naive CD8 fraction, which excluded terminally differentiated effector memory CD45RA+ cells. Germline V gene data show CDR1 as SEHNR and CDR2 as FQNEAQ (reference sequence). The CDR3 covers 19 residues. The ends were cut back, 6 bases at V and 1 base at J, with 22 bases in the middle. Comment on this clone: The antigen is not known.

Authors' processing steps: Filtering differed since immunoSEQ provided only junctions, with no quality scores. Sequencing used immunoSEQ multiplex PCR; TCRdb keeps in-frame clones, though not all of them. V and J calls and clone size follow that table, whereas D and trimming were derived from the DNA. Altogether nearly 600,000 clones are present, 95% to 96% being singletons, with the ten largest covering about 0.11%. The chain has TRBV7-9 and TRBJ2-6; D is possibly TRBD1 (6 bases). The source is a woman in her thirties in good health. The sample was naive CD8+ T cells sorted from blood. Here the CDR3 DNA reads TGTGCCAGCAGTAATACCGGGACACAGCGCTTATCTGGGGCCAACGTCCTGACTTTC. Its translation is CASSNTGTQRLSGANVLTF. Complete variable domain (other parts from reference TRBV7-9 and TRBJ2-6): DTGVSQNPRHKITKRGQNVTFRCDPISEHNRLYWYRQTLGQGPEFLTYFQNEAQLEKSRLLSDRFSAERPKGSFSTLEIQRTEQGDSAMYLCASSNTGTQRLSGANVLTFGAGSRLTVL.